Following are 30 T cell receptor beta chains from one sample sequenced in a study of radiation and T cells in renal cell carcinoma. Some clones are missing from TCRdb's copy, which holds only in-frame ones; the method was immunoSEQ multiplex PCR. The sample holds some 26,000 clones, 81% seen once. Regarding time point: blood 2 weeks post-SBRT. The treatment was: 15 Gy SBRT to primary tumor, nephrectomy 4 weeks later. Sequencing used blood, obtained from a patient whose treatment included radiotherapy and nephrectomy. The receptor source for this set is a man in his fifties or sixties with renal cell carcinoma.

In regard to this clone: This sample also contains other DNA sequences that code for the same CDR3. The rearrangement uses TRBV7-2 and TRBJ2-7, with TRBD1 as a possible D gene (5 bases). The CDR3 extends over 13 amino acids. Germline values: CDR1 SGHTA, CDR2 FQGNSA. Trimming removed 1 base at V and 3 bases at J, with 7 bases between. Written as DNA, the CDR3 is TGTGCCAGCAGCTTAGGCAGGGACTACGAGCAGTACTTC. It yields the protein CASSLGRDYEQYF.

This clone is medium-sized by share. The chain couples TRBV10-3 to TRBJ1-1; D may be TRBD1 (5 bases). This CDR3 has 15 residues. Germline assignment: CDR1 ENHRY and CDR2 SYGVKD. V was trimmed by 5 bases and J by 2 bases, leaving 15 bases between them. CDR3 coding DNA: TGTGCCATCAGTAGCTCCGGGACGATAAACACTGAAGCTTTCTTT. The encoded protein is CAISSSGTINTEAFF.

V is TRBV7-2 and J is TRBJ1-5; D is ambiguous. The CDR3 extends over 13 amino acids. Trimming cost V 7 bases and J 4 bases, with 11 bases left between them. Germline CDR1 reads SGHTA; CDR2 reads FQGNSA. CDR3 residues: CASTLHVNQPQHF. The DNA of the CDR3 is TGTGCCAGCACCCTCCACGTAAATCAGCCCCAGCATTTT.

This clone rates as medium-sized (0.01 to 0.1%). The chain links TRBV7-6 to TRBJ1-6; D is unclear. V lost 4 bases to trimming and J lost 8 bases, with 12 bases between them. The CDR3 has 14 amino acids. Germline-derived CDR1 and CDR2 are SGHVS and FNYEAQ. The CDR3 DNA follows: TGTGCCAGCAGCTCCCAAGAGGGCTATTCACCCCTCCACTTT. Translated: CASSSQEGYSPLHF.

The chain couples TRBV7-9 to TRBJ2-7; D gene uncertain. V was clipped by 0 bases and J by 3 bases, with 9 bases between them. The CDR3 spans 14 residues. The germline gives CDR1 SEHNR, CDR2 FQNEAQ (reference sequence). CDR3 amino acids: CASSLAGFYYEQYF. The CDR3 nucleotides are TGTGCCAGCAGCTTAGCCGGGTTTTACTACGAGCAGTACTTC.

The chain has TRBV2 and TRBJ1-5; D unclear. CDR3 size: 14 residues. Germline CDR1 and CDR2: SNHLY and FYNNEI. Trimming removed 4 bases from V and 2 bases from J, with 9 bases in between. In DNA, the CDR3 is TGTGCCAGCAGTGTGGAAAGGGGCAATCAGCCCCAGCATTTT. Encoded protein: CASSVERGNQPQHF.

The chain recombines TRBV19 with TRBJ2-7; D is ambiguous. The CDR3 spans 12 residues. The V gene lost 3 bases and the J gene lost 6 bases, with 9 bases spanning the gap. Germline CDR1 is LNHDA and CDR2 is SQIVND (reference sequence). CDR3 in amino acids: CASSIIGGEQYF. The CDR3 nucleotides are TGTGCCAGTAGTATCATCGGTGGCGAGCAGTACTTC.

The chain joins TRBV4-3 to TRBJ2-3, with a weak D call TRBD2 (6 bases). Germline CDR1 and CDR2: LGHNA and YSLEER. The CDR3 runs 16 residues. V lost 1 base to trimming and J lost 4 bases, with 15 bases between them. CDR3 sequence (DNA): TGCGCCAGCAGCCAAGTTTGGGTGGGGGAGGCAGATACGCAGTATTTT. Its translation is CASSQVWVGEADTQYF.

Worth noting for this clone: One end of the junction does not line up with germline, which may come from a read error. As DNA, the CDR3 is TGTGCTAGCAGCTTAGACAGGGTGGAGACCCAGTACTTC. Translation: CASSLDRVETQYF. This chain uses TRBV7-7 with TRBJ2-5; 7 bases align to TRBD1. The CDR3 covers 13 residues. Germline V lookup: CDR1 SSHAT, CDR2 FNYEAQ (reference sequence). Full variable domain (outside the CDR3, taken from reference TRBV7-7 and TRBJ2-5): GAGVSQSPRYKVTKRGQDVTLRCDPISSHATLYWYQQALGQGPEFLTYFNYEAQPDKSGLPSDRFSAERPEGSISTLTIQRTEQRDSAMYRCASSLDRVETQYFGPGTRLLVL.

The chain recombines TRBV9 with TRBJ2-7; the D call may be TRBD1 or TRBD2 (5 bases each). CDR3 length: 13 amino acids. Per germline, CDR1 SGDLS and CDR2 YYNGEE. V lost 4 bases, J lost 7 bases, and 15 bases lay in between. CDR3 bases: TGTGCCAGCAGCAACTCCGGGACGGGAGAGCAGTACTTC. Its protein product is CASSNSGTGEQYF.

This chain uses TRBV18 with TRBJ2-3; D is perhaps TRBD1 (5 bases). V was cut by 4 bases and J by 1 base, with 12 bases left in between. The CDR3 loop spans 15 amino acids. From germline, CDR1 is KGHSH and CDR2 LQKENI. CDR3 protein: CASSRLRVGTDTQYF. The CDR3 DNA sequence: TGTGCCAGCTCACGACTCAGGGTGGGCACAGATACGCAGTATTTT.

The V and J genes are TRBV4-3 and TRBJ2-7; perhaps TRBD2 as D (5 bases). The CDR3 length is 17 residues. From germline, CDR1 is LGHNA and CDR2 YSLEER. Trimming left V 4 bases short and J 0 bases short, with 19 bases between. CDR3 loop: CASSRTGPEAASYEQYF. CDR3 nucleotide sequence: TGCGCCAGCAGCCGCACTGGACCGGAGGCGGCCTCCTACGAGCAGTACTTC.

This sequence joins TRBV7-2 and TRBJ2-3, with a tentative D call TRBD1 (5 bases). Looked up from germline, CDR1 is SGHTA and CDR2 is FQGNSA. This CDR3 is built from 11 residues. V lost 3 bases, J lost 12 bases, and 10 bases lay in between. CDR3 coding DNA: TGTGCCAGCAGCTTGTGGCAGGGTCAGTATTTT. This sequence encodes CASSLWQGQYF.

The rearrangement links TRBV30 to TRBJ1-2; D is undetermined. From germline, CDR1 is GTSNPN and CDR2 SVGIG (reference sequence). The CDR3 runs 12 residues. Trimming removed 0 bases at V and 5 bases at J, with 7 bases between. CDR3 sequence reads: CAWSVTAYGYTF. The DNA of the CDR3 is TGTGCCTGGAGTGTTACAGCGTATGGCTACACCTTC.

V gene TRBV5-6 combines with J gene TRBJ2-7; D gene unclear. There are 15 residues in the CDR3. V dropped 0 bases and J dropped 6 bases, with 16 bases sitting between them. CDR1 SGHDT and CDR2 YYEEEE come from the germline V gene. Here the CDR3 reads CASSLEASFGSEQYF. Written as DNA, the CDR3 is TGTGCCAGCAGCTTGGAGGCATCCTTCGGTTCCGAGCAGTACTTC.

This clone was counted a single time. The J gene is TRBJ2-5, the V gene TRBV4-1, with TRBD2 identical over 7 bases. With 3 bases clipped from V and 2 bases from J, the junction kept 12 bases outside the gene matches. CDR1 MGHRA and CDR2 YSYEKL come from the germline V gene. The CDR3 has 17 amino acids. CDR3 loop: CASSHVLRRTRQETQYF. CDR3 nucleotide sequence: TGCGCCAGCAGCCACGTCCTCAGACGGACTAGACAAGAGACCCAGTACTTC.

J is TRBJ2-7 and V is TRBV5-4; tentatively, D is TRBD1 (6 bases). V lost 1 base and J 6 bases, leaving 11 bases between the germline ends. Germline V CDR1 and CDR2: SGHNT, YYREEE (reference sequence). CDR3 size: 13 residues. The CDR3, as DNA: TGTGCCAGCAGCTTGCAGGGGACCGTCGAGCAGTACTTC. Translated: CASSLQGTVEQYF.

The J gene is TRBJ2-5, the V gene TRBV29-1; TRBD2 agrees at 10 bases. V lost 5 bases and J lost 6; bases outside the gene matches: 3. Germline V lookup: CDR1 SQVTM, CDR2 ANQGSEA. This CDR3 spans 12 amino acids. The CDR3 spells CSVLAGGQTQYF. The CDR3 DNA reads TGCAGCGTTTTAGCGGGAGGTCAGACCCAGTACTTC.

In its sample, this clone was seen a few times. The chain has TRBV2 and TRBJ1-1; D gene ambiguous. Germline lookup yields CDR1 SNHLY and CDR2 FYNNEI. The CDR3 contains 14 residues. Trimming took off 5 bases at V and 1 base at J, with 11 bases between the two ends. CDR3 amino acids: CASSREYRNTEAFF. CDR3 coding DNA: TGTGCCAGCAGTAGGGAATACAGGAACACTGAAGCTTTCTTT.

The DNA of the CDR3 is TGCGCCAGCGGGTCAATGCAGGGCACAGATACGCAGTATTTT. Translated, it gives CASGSMQGTDTQYF. V gene TRBV5-1 combines with J gene TRBJ2-3; D not resolved. Germline V gives CDR1 SGHRS, CDR2 YFSETQ. Trimming took 7 bases from V and 1 from J, leaving 13 bases between them. This CDR3 contains 14 residues. The entire variable domain, with the rest obtained from reference TRBV5-1 and TRBJ2-3, is as follows: KAGVTQTPRYLIKTRGQQVTLSCSPISGHRSVSWYQQTPGQGLQFLFEYFSETQRNKGNFPGRFSGRQFSNSRSEMNVSTLELGDSALYLCASGSMQGTDTQYFGPGTRLTVL.

The CDR3 bases are TGTGCCAGCAAGGGCACGGTCAACACCGGGGAGCTGTTTTTT. Its protein product is CASKGTVNTGELFF. The chain uses TRBV6-1 and TRBJ2-2; D ambiguous. Looked up from germline, CDR1 is MNHNS and CDR2 is SASEGT. This CDR3 spans 14 amino acids. The V end was cut by 7 bases, the J end by 2 bases, with 11 bases between.

The J gene is TRBJ1-2, the V gene TRBV27, with a weak D call TRBD1 (5 bases). The CDR3 runs 16 residues. CDR1 and CDR2 (germline): MNHEY, SMNVEV (reference sequence). V was trimmed by 0 bases and J by 4 bases, leaving 15 bases between them. Here the CDR3 DNA reads TGTGCCAGCAGTTTATCCGCCGCCGGGACGGCCTATGGCTACACCTTC. Its protein product is CASSLSAAGTAYGYTF.

J is TRBJ1-2 and V is TRBV5-6, with no clear D. Germline V gives CDR1 SGHDT, CDR2 YYEEEE. This CDR3 has 17 amino acids. With 7 bases removed from V and 7 bases from J, the gap between germline ends came to 29 bases. The CDR3 DNA follows: TGTGCCAGCTTAGGGTCACAATCCAGCTCCTTTTCTGGTGGCTACACCTTC. Its protein is CASLGSQSSSFSGGYTF.

J is TRBJ2-3 and V is TRBV6-6, with D hard to call. CDR3 length: 13 amino acids. CDR1 and CDR2 from the germline V gene are MNHNY and SVGAGI (reference sequence). V lost 8 bases and J lost 2, with 11 bases in between. For the CDR3, the DNA is TGTGCCAGCGGACGTTCGTACACAGATACGCAGTATTTT. The encoded protein is CASGRSYTDTQYF.

V usage is TRBV19 and J usage is TRBJ1-2; D gene ambiguous. Germline CDR1 LNHDA, CDR2 SQIVND (reference sequence). The CDR3 sequence is 9 residues long. Trimming stripped 8 bases from V and 8 bases from J, with 6 bases between. CDR3 DNA: TGTGCCAGTGGCCTGGGCTACACCTTC. Amino acid sequence: CASGLGYTF.

The chain is built from TRBV18 and TRBJ2-3, with D unresolved. The CDR3 contains 15 residues. V lost 3 bases to trimming and J lost 2 bases, with 12 bases between them. Looked up from germline, CDR1 is KGHSH and CDR2 is LQKENI. The CDR3 sequence: CASSPQQDSTDTQYF. In DNA form, the CDR3 reads TGTGCCAGCTCACCCCAACAAGATTCCACAGATACGCAGTATTTT.

Remarks on this clone: The same CDR3 can be traced to other DNA sequences in this sample. V usage is TRBV30 and J usage is TRBJ2-5; 9 bases line up with TRBD1. V gave up 5 bases and J gave up 6 bases; unmatched junction bases: 13. This CDR3 spans 15 amino acids. Germline V gene data show CDR1 as GTSNPN and CDR2 as SVGIG (reference sequence). The CDR3 nucleotides read TGTGCCTGGGGTGGGACAGGGCTTACCGGGAAGACCCAGTACTTC. Encoded protein: CAWGGTGLTGKTQYF.

The J gene is TRBJ1-2, the V gene TRBV6-5, with D hard to call. Germline V gene sequence: CDR1 MNHEY, CDR2 SVGAGI. CDR3 length: 14 amino acids. The V gene lost 4 bases and the J gene lost 6 bases, with 15 bases spanning the gap. The CDR3 loop is CASSSWDVQNGYTF. DNA for the CDR3: TGTGCCAGCAGTTCCTGGGATGTCCAGAATGGCTACACCTTC.

The sample holds one count of this clone. The V call is TRBV9, the J call TRBJ2-1, with D perhaps matching TRBD1 (5 bases). Trimming removed 5 bases at V and 5 bases at J, with 17 bases between. Looked up from germline, CDR1 is SGDLS and CDR2 is YYNGEE. The CDR3 has 15 residues. In DNA form, the CDR3 reads TGTGCCAGCAGTCAAGGCTGGGGCACCAACAATGAGCAGTTCTTC. This gives the protein CASSQGWGTNNEQFF.

The genes are TRBV5-1 and TRBJ2-7, with 8 bases lining up with TRBD1. CDR1 and CDR2 from the germline V gene are SGHRS and YFSETQ. Trimming at V came to 7 bases and at J to 3 bases, leaving 15 bases not matched to a gene. This CDR3 comprises 16 residues. CDR3: CASGEGSGQGYYEQYF. In DNA form, the CDR3 reads TGCGCCAGCGGGGAAGGGTCAGGACAGGGATACTACGAGCAGTACTTC.